These T cell receptor beta chains were read from a single sample in a study of CD8+CD57+ T cells in acquired aplastic anemia. In TCRdb, the reads were re-called with MiXCR into one record per CDR3 protein. The top ten clones hold more than 2.5% of a sample with around 120,000 distinct CDR3 sequences, roughly 40% of them seen once. The specimen was sorted CD4+, CD8+, or CD8+CD57+ T cells (not recorded which) from PBMCs. Receptors were obtained from a human donor with aplastic anemia. Each CDR3 is given with its conserved first and last residue. Fields, in order: J gene, clone size, D gene, V gene, CDR3 protein, CDR3 DNA. D genes are given only for firm matches. The size field is filled for only some rows; it gives once, few, many or a size class.

TRBJ2-3	many	.	TRBV6-1	CASRDYRDTDTQYF	TGTGCCAGCAGGGATTATAGAGACACAGATACGCAGTATTTT
TRBJ2-7	once	TRBD1	TRBV29-1	CSVSGTGGYEQYF	TGCAGCGTTTCCGGGACAGGGGGCTACGAGCAGTACTTC
TRBJ1-2	.	.	TRBV10-3	CAISEEQPVYYGYTF	TGTGCCATCAGTGAAGAACAGCCCGTTTACTATGGCTACACCTTC
TRBJ1-6	.	.	TRBV10-3	CAISESDSPPHF	TGTGCCATCAGTGAGTCGGACTCACCCCCCCACTTT
TRBJ2-5	.	TRBD1	TRBV18	CASSLWDRQETQYF	TGTGCCAGCTCACTATGGGACAGGCAAGAGACCCAGTACTTC
TRBJ2-3	.	.	TRBV24-1	CTTSDYPGTGTDTQYF	TGTACCACCAGTGACTACCCCGGGACGGGGACAGATACGCAGTATTTT
TRBJ1-3	many	.	TRBV29-1	CSVGGGDSGNTIYF	TGCAGCGTTGGGGGGGGTGACTCTGGAAACACCATATATTTT
TRBJ2-3	.	TRBD1	TRBV19	CASSEQGARGDTQYF	TGTGCCAGTAGTGAACAGGGGGCGCGGGGAGATACGCAGTATTTT
TRBJ1-6	many	.	TRBV28	CASTPPRSYNSPLHF	TGTGCCAGCACTCCGCCCCGCTCCTATAATTCACCCCTCCACTTT
TRBJ1-6	.	.	TRBV7-9	CASSYARNRSPLHF	TGTGCCAGCAGCTACGCACGAAACAGATCACCCCTCCACTTT
TRBJ2-3	.	TRBD2	TRBV7-2	CAPLAGGLDTQYF	TGTGCCCCACTAGCGGGGGGGTTAGATACGCAGTATTTT
TRBJ2-5	many	.	TRBV5-1	CASSLEPRTEETQYF	TGCGCCAGCAGCTTGGAGCCCAGGACGGAAGAGACCCAGTACTTC
TRBJ2-1	.	.	TRBV4-2	CASRLQEGFYNEQFF	TGTGCCAGCAGACTGCAAGAGGGCTTCTACAATGAGCAGTTCTTC
TRBJ1-1	many	.	TRBV5-1	CASSFRPLNTEAFF	TGCGCCAGCAGCTTCCGTCCACTGAACACTGAAGCTTTCTTT
TRBJ2-3	many	.	TRBV13	CASSLVGDTQYF	TGTGCCAGCAGCTTAGTAGGAGATACGCAGTATTTT
TRBJ2-7	.	.	TRBV7-2	CASSLTRQDEQYF	TGTGCCAGCAGCTTAACTCGGCAGGACGAGCAGTACTTC
TRBJ1-2	.	.	TRBV19	CASQGQGIGYTF	TGTGCCAGTCAGGGGCAGGGGATTGGCTACACCTTC
TRBJ2-5	few	TRBD2	TRBV27	CASSARGLAGGMETQYF	TGTGCCAGCAGTGCACGGGGACTAGCGGGGGGGATGGAGACCCAGTACTTC
TRBJ1-6	many	.	TRBV11-2	CASSLERGSNSPLHF	TGTGCCAGCAGCTTAGAACGGGGATCCAATTCACCCCTCCACTTT
TRBJ2-5	many	TRBD1	TRBV7-3	CASSSDRAQTQYF	TGTGCCAGCAGCTCAGACAGGGCACAGACCCAGTACTTC
TRBJ2-3	few	.	TRBV5-1	CASSASGRGPTDTQYF	TGCGCCAGCAGCGCCTCCGGGCGGGGCCCCACAGATACGCAGTATTTT
TRBJ2-5	.	TRBD2	TRBV5-4	CASSLVSLAGRSQETQHF	TGTGCCAGCAGCTTGGTTTCCCTAGCGGGGAGGTCCCAAGAGACCCAGCACTTC
TRBJ2-7	once	.	TRBV20-1	CSALPPTAQTYEQYF	TGCAGTGCCCTCCCCCCGACCGCGCAGACCTACGAGCAGTACTTC
TRBJ2-3	many	TRBD2	TRBV11-2	CASSPTHGGNTQYF	TGTGCCAGCAGCCCAACTCACGGGGGGAATACGCAGTATTTT